These 24 T cell receptor beta chains were all obtained from the same sample, sequenced in a study of T-cell reconstitution after alpha-beta-depleted transplantation in children. The authors prepared the TCRbeta library with unique molecular identifiers. Each CDR3 protein is one row after TCRdb ran MiXCR on the PCR reads. The sample consists of over 150,000 distinct CDR3 sequences, 13% to 15% of them appearing once. Material: PBMCs from the stem cell graft donor, obtained from the stem cell graft. The origin of the receptors is a human donor who donated a stem cell graft to a child with acute lymphoblastic leukemia.

The chain links TRBV12-3 or TRBV12-4 to TRBJ2-7, with 10 bases fitting TRBD2. The CDR3 consists of 15 residues. The V segment lost 1 base and the J segment 4 bases; nucleotides outside the gene matches: 4. The CDR3 nucleotides read TGTGCCAGCAGTTTAGGTGCAGCGGGAGGGTACGAGCAGTACTTC. Amino acid sequence: CASSLGAAGGYEQYF.

This clonotype was picked up many times. This chain links TRBV7-9 with TRBJ1-1; 11 bases align to TRBD1. Germline V lookup: CDR1 SEHNR, CDR2 FQNEAQ (reference sequence). CDR3 length equals 16 residues. V was clipped by 1 base and J by 6 bases; unmatched bases: 7. In DNA form, the CDR3 reads TGTGCCAGCAGCTTAGGGATCGGACAGGGGGCTCCTGAAGCTTTCTTT. Translated: CASSLGIGQGAPEAFF.

This clonotype was seen repeatedly, ten times or more. The J gene is TRBJ2-5, the V gene TRBV3-1; unclear D gene. The CDR3 runs to 14 residues. Per the germline V gene, CDR1 is LGHDT and CDR2 is YNNKEL (reference sequence). The germline V and J ends were trimmed by 4 bases and 7 bases, with 16 bases remaining between them. This CDR3 reads CASSPSQPGATQYF. The CDR3 DNA reads as TGTGCCAGCAGCCCTAGTCAGCCTGGAGCGACCCAGTACTTC.

This clonotype was recorded many times. The genes are TRBV10-3 and TRBJ2-1; TRBD2 agrees at 9 bases. CDR3 size: 17 residues. The germline V gene has CDR1 ENHRY and CDR2 SYGVKD. V dropped 0 bases and J dropped 4; count of bases not matched to a gene: 7. The CDR3 DNA follows: TGTGCCATCAGTGAGTCGATGGCTAGCGGGGATTACAATGAGCAGTTCTTC. This encodes CAISESMASGDYNEQFF.

This clonotype was observed many times. The CDR3 bases are TGTGCCAGCTCCTCGCGGGACACGGCATACGAGCAGTACTTC. It specifies CASSSRDTAYEQYF. The gene calls are TRBV25-1 and TRBJ2-7; TRBD1 or TRBD2 may be the D gene (6 bases each). This CDR3 comprises 14 residues. Trimming removed 8 bases at V and 4 bases at J, with 18 bases between. CDR1 and CDR2 from the germline V gene are MGHDK and SYGVNS.

The chain combines TRBV7-8 with TRBJ2-3; the D is unclear. The germline V and J ends were trimmed by 2 bases and 4 bases, with 13 bases remaining between them. The CDR3 is made up of 15 amino acids. CDR1 SGHVS and CDR2 FQNEAQ come from the germline V gene. CDR3 in amino acids: CASSLIEFGADTQYF. CDR3 in DNA: TGTGCCAGCAGCTTAATCGAATTTGGCGCAGATACGCAGTATTTT.

Ten or more counts support this clonotype. The gene calls are TRBV10-3 and TRBJ1-1, with TRBD1 matching 7 bases. The germline CDR1 and CDR2 sequences are ENHRY and SYGVKD. V was pared by 6 bases and J by 4 bases, with 17 bases of the junction left unmatched. CDR3 length: 17 amino acids. The CDR3 sequence is CAIRTAGTESYGTEAFF. CDR3 nucleotides: TGTGCCATCAGAACCGCCGGGACAGAAAGCTACGGCACTGAAGCTTTCTTT.

The chain employs TRBV28 and TRBJ2-5; D is possibly TRBD2 (6 bases). Germline V CDR1 and CDR2: MDHEN, SYDVKM. The germline V and J ends were trimmed by 10 bases and 7 bases, with 16 bases remaining between them. The CDR3 totals 12 residues. The CDR3 region is CATRGSGGTQYF. CDR3 nucleotide sequence: TGTGCCACTAGAGGTAGCGGTGGGACCCAGTACTTC.

There are many counts of this clonotype. J is TRBJ2-2 and V is TRBV5-1; 13 nucleotides line up with TRBD2. This CDR3 region has 17 residues. Germline V gene lookup returns CDR1 SGHRS and CDR2 YFSETQ. V gave up 4 bases and J gave up 7 bases; unmatched junction bases: 10. CDR3 nucleotides: TGCGCCAGCAGCCCAGAAACTAGCGGGAGGGCCTACGGGGAGCTGTTTTTT. This gives the protein CASSPETSGRAYGELFF.

This clonotype was seen at least ten times. This chain joins TRBV6-5 and TRBJ2-3; no firm D call. Trimming took off 4 bases at V and 6 bases at J, with 11 bases between the two ends. Germline V gene lookup returns CDR1 MNHEY and CDR2 SVGAGI. There are 13 residues in the CDR3. CDR3 sequence: CASSFSFGDTQYF. The CDR3 DNA is TGTGCCAGCAGTTTCAGCTTCGGGGATACGCAGTATTTT.

The J gene is TRBJ1-2, the V gene TRBV30, with 9 nucleotides matching TRBD1. Germline-derived CDR1 and CDR2 are GTSNPN and SVGIG (reference sequence). CDR3 length: 15 residues. V was clipped by 2 bases and J by 2 bases; unmatched bases: 6. The CDR3 loop reads CAWSITGTGNYGYTF. CDR3 DNA: TGTGCCTGGAGTATAACCGGGACAGGGAACTATGGCTACACCTTC.

This clonotype was found many times. This rearrangement joins TRBV10-3 to TRBJ1-1, with TRBD1 matching 8 bases. Germline lookup yields CDR1 ENHRY and CDR2 SYGVKD. The CDR3 length is 14 residues. Germline trimming cut 9 bases from V and 2 bases from J; bases unmatched to any gene: 8. This CDR3 is CAMRQGTSNTEAFF. CDR3 sequence (DNA): TGTGCCATGAGACAGGGGACTTCTAACACTGAAGCTTTCTTT.

The chain joins TRBV9 to TRBJ1-2; tentatively, D is TRBD1 (5 bases). Trimming left V 2 bases short and J 4 bases short, with 15 bases between. Germline loops: CDR1 SGDLS, CDR2 YYNGEE. This CDR3 is 15 amino acids long. CDR3 in amino acids: CASSVDQGGSYGYTF. DNA of the CDR3: TGTGCCAGCAGCGTCGACCAGGGCGGAAGCTATGGCTACACCTTC.

This clonotype was seen repeatedly, ten times or more. The chain has TRBV5-6 and TRBJ1-2, with 8 bases matching TRBD1. V gave up 7 bases and J gave up 5 bases; unmatched junction bases: 10. CDR3 size: 14 residues. CDR1 and CDR2 from the germline V gene are SGHDT and YYEEEE. CDR3: CASLQQGVRYGYTF. CDR3 nucleotide sequence: TGTGCCAGCTTACAACAGGGGGTTCGTTATGGCTACACCTTC.

This clonotype was detected only a few times. The genes are TRBV27 and TRBJ1-1; TRBD1 agrees at 9 bases. CDR3 length: 15 amino acids. From germline, CDR1 is MNHEY and CDR2 SMNVEV (reference sequence). V lost 5 bases and J lost 5; bases outside the gene matches: 9. In DNA form, the CDR3 reads TGTGCCAGCAGTCCCCGGGGACAGGGAAAGACTGAAGCTTTCTTT. The encoded protein is CASSPRGQGKTEAFF.

Comment on this clonotype: A much larger clone differs from this one at a single base, so this may be a read error. This chain connects TRBV19 to TRBJ2-1, with 9 bases matching TRBD1. Germline loops: CDR1 LNHDA, CDR2 SQIVND (reference sequence). This CDR3 region has 15 residues. CDR3 sequence reads: CASSPGGQGYNEHFF. The CDR3 nucleotides read TGTGCCAGTAGCCCTGGGGGACAGGGTTACAATGAGCATTTCTTC.

This clonotype was found many times. The J gene is TRBJ2-7, the V gene TRBV5-6, with D hard to call. Germline values: CDR1 SGHDT, CDR2 YYEEEE. This CDR3 has 14 residues. V was clipped by 7 bases and J by 0 bases, with 14 bases between them. In nucleotides, the CDR3 is TGTGCCAGCGCCGGCCCTCCCCTCTCCTACGAGCAGTACTTC. It is translated as CASAGPPLSYEQYF.

This clonotype was found many times. The V and J genes are TRBV12-3 or TRBV12-4 and TRBJ1-1; 7 nucleotides align to TRBD1. The CDR3 contains 12 residues. V was pared by 6 bases and J by 3 bases, with 1 base of the junction left unmatched. This chain's CDR3 is CASSTGDTEAFF. The CDR3 DNA is TGTGCCAGCAGCACAGGGGACACTGAAGCTTTCTTT.

This clonotype was detected many times. One junction end disagrees with the germline gene, perhaps due to a read error. The rearrangement uses TRBV12-3 or TRBV12-4 and TRBJ2-3, with 10 bases lining up with TRBD2. This CDR3 is built from 16 residues. The CDR3 loop reads CASRLAGGPFTDTQYF. The CDR3 coding sequence is TGTGCCAGCAGATTAGCGGGAGGCCCCTTCACAGATACGCAGTATTTT.

Many counts were recorded for this clonotype. CDR3 nucleotides: TGTGCCAGCAGTTTTGGGCAGTCTGGGAGGCCCCAGCATTTT. Its protein is CASSFGQSGRPQHF. V and J are TRBV12-3 or TRBV12-4 and TRBJ1-5; D is uncertain. The CDR3 is 14 amino acids. Trimming removed 3 bases from V and 9 bases from J, with 15 bases in between.

This clonotype was counted ten times or more. The chain has TRBV3-1 and TRBJ2-7, with 12 nucleotides matching TRBD2. The germline gives CDR1 LGHDT, CDR2 YNNKEL (reference sequence). V shed 5 bases and J 6 bases; nucleotides not matched to a gene: 5. The CDR3 runs to 14 residues. The CDR3 spells CASSSTSGSSEQYF. As DNA, the CDR3 is TGTGCCAGCAGCTCGACTAGCGGGAGTTCCGAGCAGTACTTC.

The chain combines TRBV10-3 with TRBJ1-5; D call uncertain. With 4 bases removed from V and 1 base from J, the gap between germline ends came to 11 bases. CDR1 is ENHRY, CDR2 SYGVKD, per germline. The CDR3 totals 15 residues. Here the CDR3 DNA reads TGTGCCATCAGTGTTATGGGTGGGAGCAATCAGCCCCAGCATTTT. Its translation: CAISVMGGSNQPQHF.

This chain connects TRBV29-1 to TRBJ2-3; 7 nucleotides align to TRBD2. The trim removed 4 bases at V and 5 bases at J, leaving 9 bases unmatched. Germline assignment: CDR1 SQVTM and CDR2 ANQGSEA. This CDR3 spans 14 amino acids. The chain's CDR3 is CSVVMDGEGDTQYF. The DNA of the CDR3 is TGCAGCGTTGTGATGGACGGGGAGGGAGATACGCAGTATTTT.

This clonotype was recorded many times. CDR3 DNA sequence: TGCGCCAGCATGGGGCAGGTTTTAGCCAAAAACATTCAGTACTTC. Amino acids: CASMGQVLAKNIQYF. V usage is TRBV10-2 and J usage is TRBJ2-4, with a possible D match to TRBD1 (5 bases). The CDR3 extends over 15 amino acids. With 7 bases removed from V and 0 bases from J, the gap between germline ends came to 13 bases. Germline assignment: CDR1 WSHSY and CDR2 SAAADI.